These T cell receptor beta chains were read from a single sample in a study of T cell responses to AZD1222 COVID-19 vaccine. Sequencing used immunoSEQ multiplex PCR; TCRdb keeps in-frame clones, though not all of them. The sample carries about 92,000 clones, roughly nine tenths recorded once. Sequencing used peripheral blood, obtained on day 0 of AZD1222 vaccination. The receptors were sampled from an adult in good health. CDR3s include the opening cysteine and the closing phenylalanine or tryptophan. The D gene is left open where the match is weak. A row's size may be missing; if present it is once, few, many or a size class.

clone_size: NA
v_call: TRBV30
d_call: NA
j_call: TRBJ2-7
cdr3_nt: TGTGCCTGCAGGTTATGGGGTAAACCCCTACGGGAGCAGTACTTC
cdr3_aa: CACRLWGKPLREQYF

clone_size: NA
v_call: TRBV21-1
d_call: NA
j_call: TRBJ1-6
cdr3_nt: TGTGCCAGCAGCAATTGTAAGGCGGTAGATGATTCACCCCTCCACTTT
cdr3_aa: CASSNCKAVDDSPLHF

clone_size: NA
v_call: TRBV6-5
d_call: NA
j_call: TRBJ1-6
cdr3_nt: TGTGCCAGCAGTTACATCAGGGGTTGGGATAATTCACCCCTCCACTTT
cdr3_aa: CASSYIRGWDNSPLHF

clone_size: NA
v_call: TRBV5-5
d_call: NA
j_call: TRBJ1-1
cdr3_nt: TGTGCCAGCAGCTTGTATACACTGAACACTGAAGCTTTCTTT
cdr3_aa: CASSLYTLNTEAFF

clone_size: NA
v_call: TRBV3-1/TRBV3-2
d_call: NA
j_call: TRBJ1-3
cdr3_nt: TGTGCCAGCAGTCTCTCAGGAGTAAGCTCTGGAAACACCATATATTTT
cdr3_aa: CASSLSGVSSGNTIYF

clone_size: NA
v_call: TRBV3-1/TRBV3-2
d_call: TRBD2
j_call: TRBJ2-1
cdr3_nt: TGTGCCAGCAGCCAAGTCGTCGGGGGGACGGGTTACAATGAGCAGTTCTTC
cdr3_aa: CASSQVVGGTGYNEQFF

clone_size: NA
v_call: TRBV2
d_call: NA
j_call: TRBJ1-6
cdr3_nt: TGTGCCAGCAGTGACGGCTATAATTCACCCCTCCACTTT
cdr3_aa: CASSDGYNSPLHF

clone_size: NA
v_call: TRBV2
d_call: NA
j_call: TRBJ1-2
cdr3_nt: TGTGCCAGCGTCTCCCAGGGGATCGGCTATGGCTACACCTTC
cdr3_aa: CASVSQGIGYGYTF

clone_size: NA
v_call: TRBV2
d_call: NA
j_call: TRBJ2-3
cdr3_nt: TGTGCCAGCAGTGCCCCCAATACGCAGTATTTT
cdr3_aa: CASSAPNTQYF

clone_size: NA
v_call: TRBV6-5
d_call: TRBD2
j_call: TRBJ2-7
cdr3_nt: TGTGCCAGCAGCTCCCCTAGCGGGAGCTCCTACGAGCAGTACTTC
cdr3_aa: CASSSPSGSSYEQYF

clone_size: few
v_call: TRBV5-1
d_call: NA
j_call: TRBJ2-2
cdr3_nt: TGCGCCAGCAGCTTGATAGAGGGTCGGCCCGGGGAGCTGTTTTTT
cdr3_aa: CASSLIEGRPGELFF

clone_size: NA
v_call: TRBV5-4
d_call: NA
j_call: TRBJ2-3
cdr3_nt: TGTGCCAGCAGCTTGCGAGGGGCTCCCACAGATACGCAGTATTTT
cdr3_aa: CASSLRGAPTDTQYF

clone_size: NA
v_call: TRBV5-1
d_call: TRBD1
j_call: TRBJ1-2
cdr3_nt: TGCGCCAGCAGCCAGCCCTCAGGACAGGGAAACTATGGCTACACCTTC
cdr3_aa: CASSQPSGQGNYGYTF

clone_size: once
v_call: TRBV7-2
d_call: NA
j_call: TRBJ2-7
cdr3_nt: TGTGCCAGCAGCCATCCTTCAAGCCGACGTCGGTCCTACGAGCAGTACTTC
cdr3_aa: CASSHPSSRRRSYEQYF

clone_size: NA
v_call: TRBV3-1/TRBV3-2
d_call: NA
j_call: TRBJ2-7
cdr3_nt: TGTGCCAGCAGCCAAGATTCGGTCGAGCAGTACTTC
cdr3_aa: CASSQDSVEQYF

clone_size: NA
v_call: TRBV5-1
d_call: NA
j_call: TRBJ2-3
cdr3_nt: TGCGCCAGCAGCTTTTGGGCAGGTAGCACAGATACGCAGTATTTT
cdr3_aa: CASSFWAGSTDTQYF

clone_size: NA
v_call: TRBV29-1
d_call: NA
j_call: TRBJ2-7
cdr3_nt: TGCAGCGTTGAGGGGGACACTACTTACGAGCAGTACTTC
cdr3_aa: CSVEGDTTYEQYF

clone_size: NA
v_call: TRBV4-3
d_call: TRBD2
j_call: TRBJ2-3
cdr3_nt: TGCGCCAGCAGCCAAGAACCAGCGGGGGGAAGCACAGATACGCAGTATTTT
cdr3_aa: CASSQEPAGGSTDTQYF

clone_size: few
v_call: TRBV4-1
d_call: NA
j_call: TRBJ2-6
cdr3_nt: TGCGCCAGCAGCCAAGTGGACAGCAGCTCTGGGGCCAACGTCCTGACTTTC
cdr3_aa: CASSQVDSSSGANVLTF

clone_size: NA
v_call: TRBV29-1
d_call: TRBD1
j_call: TRBJ1-2
cdr3_nt: TGCAGCGACCTGACAGGGCCGGACTATGGCTACACCTTC
cdr3_aa: CSDLTGPDYGYTF

clone_size: NA
v_call: TRBV18
d_call: TRBD2
j_call: TRBJ2-7
cdr3_nt: TGTGCCAGCTCACCGGGACGGGAGGACTACGAGCAGTACTTC
cdr3_aa: CASSPGREDYEQYF

clone_size: once
v_call: TRBV13
d_call: NA
j_call: TRBJ1-3
cdr3_nt: TGTGCCAGCAGCTTATGGGTTCCGTCTGGAAACACCATATATTTT
cdr3_aa: CASSLWVPSGNTIYF

clone_size: NA
v_call: TRBV6-5
d_call: TRBD2
j_call: TRBJ2-3
cdr3_nt: TGTGCCAGCAGTAAGACTAGCGCCCATACGCAGTATTTT
cdr3_aa: CASSKTSAHTQYF

clone_size: NA
v_call: TRBV6-1
d_call: NA
j_call: TRBJ2-7
cdr3_nt: TGTGCCAGCAGTGAAGCGCTAAGGGGCGAGCAGTACTTC
cdr3_aa: CASSEALRGEQYF

clone_size: NA
v_call: TRBV19
d_call: TRBD1
j_call: TRBJ1-4
cdr3_nt: TGTGCCAGTACTACCCTTTGGACAGGGGGATTCGGGGAAAAACTGTTTTTT
cdr3_aa: CASTTLWTGGFGEKLFF

clone_size: NA
v_call: TRBV3-1/TRBV3-2
d_call: NA
j_call: TRBJ2-7
cdr3_nt: TGTGCCAGCAGCCAAACGTCCAGGCTCCCCTACGAGCAGTACTTC
cdr3_aa: CASSQTSRLPYEQYF

clone_size: NA
v_call: TRBV5-1
d_call: NA
j_call: TRBJ2-1
cdr3_nt: TGCGCCAGCAGCCCGCGACAGGGAGGCCCGAATGAGCAGTTCTTC
cdr3_aa: CASSPRQGGPNEQFF

clone_size: NA
v_call: TRBV2
d_call: NA
j_call: TRBJ2-1
cdr3_nt: TGTGCCAGCAGTGATGACTCCGCCGCGGAAGCCTACAATGAGCAGTTCTTC
cdr3_aa: CASSDDSAAEAYNEQFF

clone_size: NA
v_call: TRBV7-2
d_call: TRBD1
j_call: TRBJ2-2
cdr3_nt: TGTGCCAGCAGCTTGACAGGGGGGATCACCGGGGAGCTGTTTTTT
cdr3_aa: CASSLTGGITGELFF

clone_size: NA
v_call: TRBV5-4
d_call: NA
j_call: TRBJ1-1
cdr3_nt: TGTGCCAGCAGCTTGGCTGCCGGGGTGAACACTGAAGCTTTCTTT
cdr3_aa: CASSLAAGVNTEAFF

clone_size: NA
v_call: TRBV28
d_call: NA
j_call: TRBJ1-1
cdr3_nt: TGTGCCAGCAGTTCGGGAGGGGTGGGCACTGAAGCTTTCTTT
cdr3_aa: CASSSGGVGTEAFF

clone_size: NA
v_call: TRBV4-2
d_call: TRBD1
j_call: TRBJ1-2
cdr3_nt: TGTGCCAGCAGCCAATGGGACAGGGGAAACTATGGCTACACCTTC
cdr3_aa: CASSQWDRGNYGYTF

clone_size: NA
v_call: TRBV12-3/TRBV12-4
d_call: NA
j_call: TRBJ1-5
cdr3_nt: TGTGCCAGCCGCTATAGCAATCAGCCCCAGCATTTT
cdr3_aa: CASRYSNQPQHF

clone_size: NA
v_call: TRBV7-9
d_call: NA
j_call: TRBJ1-1
cdr3_nt: TGTGCCAGCAGCCTTGTTGGCAGGTCGAACACTGAAGCTTTCTTT
cdr3_aa: CASSLVGRSNTEAFF

clone_size: NA
v_call: TRBV5-1
d_call: NA
j_call: TRBJ1-5
cdr3_nt: TGCGCCAGCAGCGCTGAAAGCAATCAGCCCCAGCATTTT
cdr3_aa: CASSAESNQPQHF

clone_size: NA
v_call: TRBV19
d_call: NA
j_call: TRBJ2-5
cdr3_nt: TGTGCCAGTAGTCCAAGACAGGCGGTAGAGACCCAGTACTTC
cdr3_aa: CASSPRQAVETQYF

clone_size: NA
v_call: TRBV2
d_call: NA
j_call: TRBJ1-4
cdr3_nt: TGTGCCAGCAGAGCAATCCCCGGAGAAAAACTGTTTTTT
cdr3_aa: CASRAIPGEKLFF

clone_size: NA
v_call: TRBV9
d_call: TRBD1
j_call: TRBJ1-1
cdr3_nt: TGTGCCAGCAGCCCAAGTGGGACAGGGGGAGAAGCTTTCTTT
cdr3_aa: CASSPSGTGGEAFF

clone_size: few
v_call: TRBV27
d_call: NA
j_call: TRBJ2-1
cdr3_nt: TGTGCCAGCAGTCTAAGTCTAGCGCCACGAAGGAATGAGCAGTTCTTC
cdr3_aa: CASSLSLAPRRNEQFF

clone_size: NA
v_call: TRBV7-6
d_call: NA
j_call: TRBJ1-4
cdr3_nt: TGTGCCAGCAGCCTTCAGGGTTTGTACGATGAAAAACTGTTTTTT
cdr3_aa: CASSLQGLYDEKLFF

clone_size: NA
v_call: TRBV30
d_call: NA
j_call: TRBJ2-1
cdr3_nt: TGTGCCTGGAGCCGAGTGAGCTCCTACAATGAGCAGTTCTTC
cdr3_aa: CAWSRVSSYNEQFF

clone_size: NA
v_call: TRBV12-3/TRBV12-4
d_call: NA
j_call: TRBJ1-3
cdr3_nt: TGTGCCAGCGCGAGAAACACCATATATTTT
cdr3_aa: CASARNTIYF

clone_size: NA
v_call: TRBV27
d_call: NA
j_call: TRBJ1-5
cdr3_nt: TGTGCCAGCGCGGGGGCCGTTAAGGACAATCAGCCCCAGCATTTT
cdr3_aa: CASAGAVKDNQPQHF

clone_size: once
v_call: TRBV7-8
d_call: NA
j_call: TRBJ2-7
cdr3_nt: TGTGCCAGCAGCCAGGGGAGGCGGAGCTCCTACGAGCAGTACTTC
cdr3_aa: CASSQGRRSSYEQYF

clone_size: NA
v_call: TRBV7-9
d_call: TRBD2
j_call: TRBJ2-1
cdr3_nt: TGTGCCAGCGCGGGGGTGGGATACAATGAGCAGTTCTTC
cdr3_aa: CASAGVGYNEQFF

clone_size: NA
v_call: TRBV19
d_call: NA
j_call: TRBJ2-7
cdr3_nt: TGTGCCAGTAGTATGGTGGACAGCTCCTCCTACGAGCAGTACTTC
cdr3_aa: CASSMVDSSSYEQYF

clone_size: NA
v_call: TRBV18
d_call: TRBD1
j_call: TRBJ1-5
cdr3_nt: TGTGCCAGCTCACCACCGACAGGGACCCAGCATTTT
cdr3_aa: CASSPPTGTQHF

clone_size: NA
v_call: TRBV6-5
d_call: TRBD1
j_call: TRBJ1-3
cdr3_nt: TGTGCCAGCAGTTACTCGACAGGGTCCTCTGGAAACACCATATATTTT
cdr3_aa: CASSYSTGSSGNTIYF

clone_size: few
v_call: TRBV4-2
d_call: TRBD1
j_call: TRBJ1-1
cdr3_nt: TGTGCCAGCAGCCAAGGGGACAGGGGGCCCTCGGACACTGAAGCTTTCTTT
cdr3_aa: CASSQGDRGPSDTEAFF

clone_size: NA
v_call: TRBV15
d_call: TRBD2
j_call: TRBJ2-1
cdr3_nt: TGTGCCACCAGCAGAGGGCAGGGCGGGGGCTACAATGAGCAGTTCTTC
cdr3_aa: CATSRGQGGGYNEQFF

clone_size: NA
v_call: TRBV5-1
d_call: NA
j_call: TRBJ1-1
cdr3_nt: TGCGCCAGCAGCTTTTCCCCTGGTAACTTGAACACTGAAGCTTTCTTT
cdr3_aa: CASSFSPGNLNTEAFF

clone_size: NA
v_call: TRBV20-1
d_call: NA
j_call: TRBJ2-1
cdr3_nt: TGCAGTGCTAGTGGTGGGCATGAGCAGTTCTTC
cdr3_aa: CSASGGHEQFF

clone_size: NA
v_call: TRBV20-1
d_call: NA
j_call: TRBJ2-7
cdr3_nt: TGCAGTGCTAGTAGGCAGACCAACGAGCAGTACTTC
cdr3_aa: CSASRQTNEQYF

clone_size: NA
v_call: TRBV7-8
d_call: NA
j_call: TRBJ2-7
cdr3_nt: TGTGCCAGCAGATCGAGCAGGAGGACCTACGAGCAGTACTTC
cdr3_aa: CASRSSRRTYEQYF